This TCR beta chain is drawn from a study of T cell repertoires in cytomegalovirus infection. Study in general: CMV infection and matching HLA type were both indicated by public TCR beta signatures. Broader study findings: The cumulative frequency of public TCR beta families identified carriers of CMV plus the relevant HLA. The ex vivo response showed dominance by HLA-C-restricted CMV-specific TCR beta clonotypes.

The sample holds a few counts of this clonotype. Its antigen is not known. TCRdb itself ran the reads through MiXCR, one entry per CDR3 protein. Of hundreds of thousands of distinct CDR3 sequences in the sample, about a sixth were seen once. This CDR3 contains 16 residues. Germline lookup yields CDR1 SGHKS and CDR2 YYEKEE (reference sequence). Trimming removed 4 bases from V and 4 bases from J, with 19 bases in between. This chain uses TRBV5-5 with TRBJ2-3; D tentatively fits TRBD1 or TRBD2 (6 bases each). This receptor was obtained from a human donor in good health (CMV status not recorded). Some clones in this sample may be carry-over from other donors' samples. The sequencing input was PBMCs. CDR3 nucleotides: TGTGCCAGCAGCGTCTCAGGAGGGGGTATCTCAGATACGCAGTATTTT. Its translation: CASSVSGGGISDTQYF.